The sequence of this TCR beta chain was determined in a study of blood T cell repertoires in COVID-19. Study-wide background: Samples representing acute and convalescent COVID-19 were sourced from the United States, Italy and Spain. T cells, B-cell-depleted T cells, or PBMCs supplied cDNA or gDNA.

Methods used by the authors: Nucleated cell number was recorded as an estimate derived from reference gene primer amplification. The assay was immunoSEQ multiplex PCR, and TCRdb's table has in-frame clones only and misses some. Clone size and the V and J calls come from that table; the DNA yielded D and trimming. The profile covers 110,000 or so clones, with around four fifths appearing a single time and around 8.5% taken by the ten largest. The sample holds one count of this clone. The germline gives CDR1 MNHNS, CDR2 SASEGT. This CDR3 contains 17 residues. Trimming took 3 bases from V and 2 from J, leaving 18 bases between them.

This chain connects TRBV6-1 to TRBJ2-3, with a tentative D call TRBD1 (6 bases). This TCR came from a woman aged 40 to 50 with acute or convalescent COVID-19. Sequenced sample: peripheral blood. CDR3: CASSDGYRRGHTDTQYF. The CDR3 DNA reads TGTGCCAGCAGTGACGGCTACCGCCGGGGACACACAGATACGCAGTATTTT.